This record concerns one TCR beta chain sequence. Antigen unknown. The CDR3 consists of 14 residues. Germline CDR1 and CDR2: MNHEY and SVGEGT. Trimming left V 6 bases short and J 0 bases short, with 11 bases between. This sample was taken from a study of T cells in Graves' hyperthyroidism and ophthalmopathy. As for the study in general: Pretreatment peripheral blood was obtained at initial diagnosis. Study results and limitations: Within blood appeared most thyroid clonotypes that had expanded above 0.001.

Regions amplified from RNA transcripts were the TCR beta CDR3 regions. An initial round of RT-PCR targeting the TCR CDR3 relied on the HTBI primer set. TCRdb analysed the multiplex PCR reads with MiXCR anew, one entry per CDR3 protein. This table holds roughly 200,000 distinct CDR3 sequences, approximately 16% found once. Exclusion criteria comprised uncontrolled infection, other autoimmune disease, pregnancy or lactation. The genes are TRBV6-2 or TRBV6-3 and TRBJ2-5; D perhaps matches TRBD1 (5 bases). The sequenced sample was blood. The receptor was derived from a man aged 40-49 years with Graves' hyperthyroidism. CDR3 coding DNA: TGTGCCAGCAGCGCTAGGGGCAACCAAGAGACCCAGTACTTC. As protein: CASSARGNQETQYF.